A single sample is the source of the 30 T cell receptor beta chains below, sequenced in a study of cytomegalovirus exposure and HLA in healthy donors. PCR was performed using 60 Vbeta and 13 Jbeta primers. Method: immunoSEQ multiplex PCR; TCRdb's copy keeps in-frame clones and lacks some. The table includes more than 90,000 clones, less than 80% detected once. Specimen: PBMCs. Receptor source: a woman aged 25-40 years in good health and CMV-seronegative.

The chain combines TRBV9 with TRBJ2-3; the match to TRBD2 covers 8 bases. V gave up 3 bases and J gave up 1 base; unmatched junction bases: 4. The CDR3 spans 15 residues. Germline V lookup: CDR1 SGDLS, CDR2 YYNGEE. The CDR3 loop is CASSDSGTGTDTQYF. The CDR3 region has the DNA TGTGCCAGCAGCGATAGCGGGACGGGCACAGATACGCAGTATTTT. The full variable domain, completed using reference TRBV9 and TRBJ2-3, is DSGVTQTPKHLITATGQRVTLRCSPRSGDLSVYWYQQSLDQGLQFLIQYYNGEERAKGNILERFSAQQFPDLHSELNLSSLELGDSALYFCASSDSGTGTDTQYFGPGTRLTVL.

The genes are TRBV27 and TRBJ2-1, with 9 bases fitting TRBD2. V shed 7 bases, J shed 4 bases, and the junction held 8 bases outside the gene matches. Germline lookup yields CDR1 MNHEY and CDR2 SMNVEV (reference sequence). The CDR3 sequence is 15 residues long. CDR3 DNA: TGTGCCAGCATACCTGGGGCGGGAGGGTACAATGAGCAGTTCTTC. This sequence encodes CASIPGAGGYNEQFF.

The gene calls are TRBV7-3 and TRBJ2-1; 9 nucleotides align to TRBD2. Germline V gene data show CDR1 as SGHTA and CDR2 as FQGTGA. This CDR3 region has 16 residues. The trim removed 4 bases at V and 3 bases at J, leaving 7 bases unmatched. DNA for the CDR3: TGTGCCAGCAGCTCCTCCGTTAGCGGGGGCTACAATGAGCAGTTCTTC. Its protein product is CASSSSVSGGYNEQFF.

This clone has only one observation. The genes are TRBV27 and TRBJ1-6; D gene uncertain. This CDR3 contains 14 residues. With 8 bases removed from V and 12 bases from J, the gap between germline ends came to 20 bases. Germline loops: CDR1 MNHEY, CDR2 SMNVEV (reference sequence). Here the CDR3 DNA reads TGTGCCAGCCAAGTCGCGGGCCCCAGTTTACCCCTCCACTTT. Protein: CASQVAGPSLPLHF.

The CDR3, as DNA: TGCGCCAGCAGCCAGGATGGGACAGCACGAGAGACCCAGTACTTC. This sequence encodes CASSQDGTARETQYF. V is TRBV4-1 and J is TRBJ2-5, with 7 bases aligning to TRBD1. From germline, CDR1 is MGHRA and CDR2 YSYEKL. V lost 3 bases, J lost 4 bases, and 8 bases stayed unmatched. The CDR3 length is 15 residues.

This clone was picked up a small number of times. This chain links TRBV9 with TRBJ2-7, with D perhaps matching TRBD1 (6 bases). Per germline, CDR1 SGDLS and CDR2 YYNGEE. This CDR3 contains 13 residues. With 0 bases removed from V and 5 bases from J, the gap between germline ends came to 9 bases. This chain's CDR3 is CASSVGTENEQYF. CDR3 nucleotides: TGTGCCAGCAGCGTAGGGACAGAAAACGAGCAGTACTTC.

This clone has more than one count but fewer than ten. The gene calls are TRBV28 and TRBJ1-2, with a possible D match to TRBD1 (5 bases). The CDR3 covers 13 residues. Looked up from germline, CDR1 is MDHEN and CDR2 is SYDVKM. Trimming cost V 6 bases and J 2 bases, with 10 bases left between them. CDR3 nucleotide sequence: TGTGCCAGCAGCATTGCAGGGAACTATGGCTACACCTTC. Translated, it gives CASSIAGNYGYTF.

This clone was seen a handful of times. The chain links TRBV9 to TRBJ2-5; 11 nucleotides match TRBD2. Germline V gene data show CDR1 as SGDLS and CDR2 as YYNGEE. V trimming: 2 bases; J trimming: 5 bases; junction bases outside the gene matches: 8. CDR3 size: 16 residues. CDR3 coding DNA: TGTGCCAGCAGCGTCGAGGGTAGCGGGAGGGGTGAGACCCAGTACTTC. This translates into CASSVEGSGRGETQYF.

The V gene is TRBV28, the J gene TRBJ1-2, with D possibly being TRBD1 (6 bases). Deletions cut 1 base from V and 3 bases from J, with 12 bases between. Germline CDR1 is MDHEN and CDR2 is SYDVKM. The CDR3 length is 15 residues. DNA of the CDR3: TGTGCCAGCAGTTTATTCCCACAGGGACACTATGGCTACACCTTC. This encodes CASSLFPQGHYGYTF.

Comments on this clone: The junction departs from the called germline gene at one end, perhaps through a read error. CDR3 sequence reads: CAIREFERFNNEQFF. CDR3 nucleotide sequence: TGTGCCATCAGGGAGTTCGAGCGTTTCAACAATGAGCAGTTCTTC. This chain connects TRBV10-3 to TRBJ2-1; the D is unclear. From germline, CDR1 is ENHRY and CDR2 SYGVKD. The CDR3 extends over 15 amino acids.

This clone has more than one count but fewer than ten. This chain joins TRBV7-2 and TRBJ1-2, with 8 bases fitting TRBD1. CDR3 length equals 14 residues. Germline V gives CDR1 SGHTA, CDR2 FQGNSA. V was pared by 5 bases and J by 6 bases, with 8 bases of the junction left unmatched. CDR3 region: CASSGRTGSDGYTF. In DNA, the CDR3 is TGTGCCAGCAGCGGTCGGACAGGGAGTGATGGCTACACCTTC.

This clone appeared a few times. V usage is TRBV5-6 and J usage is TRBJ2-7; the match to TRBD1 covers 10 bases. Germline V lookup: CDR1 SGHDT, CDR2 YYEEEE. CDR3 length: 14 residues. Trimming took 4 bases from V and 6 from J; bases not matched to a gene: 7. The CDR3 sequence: CASSRGTGASEQYF. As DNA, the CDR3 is TGTGCCAGCAGCCGGGGGACAGGGGCATCCGAGCAGTACTTC.

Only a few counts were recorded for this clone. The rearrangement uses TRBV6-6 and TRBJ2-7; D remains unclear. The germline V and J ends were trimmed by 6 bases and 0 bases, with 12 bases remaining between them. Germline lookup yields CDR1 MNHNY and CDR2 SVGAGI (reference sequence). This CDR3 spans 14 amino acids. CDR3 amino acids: CASSYNEVSYEQYF. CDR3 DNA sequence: TGTGCCAGCAGCTATAACGAGGTCTCCTACGAGCAGTACTTC.

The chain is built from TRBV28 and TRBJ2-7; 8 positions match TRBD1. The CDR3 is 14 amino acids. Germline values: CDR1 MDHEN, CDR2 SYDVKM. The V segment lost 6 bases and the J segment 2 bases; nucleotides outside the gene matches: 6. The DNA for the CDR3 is TGTGCCAGCAGCCCGGCGGGACAGGCCTACGAGCAGTACTTC. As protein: CASSPAGQAYEQYF.

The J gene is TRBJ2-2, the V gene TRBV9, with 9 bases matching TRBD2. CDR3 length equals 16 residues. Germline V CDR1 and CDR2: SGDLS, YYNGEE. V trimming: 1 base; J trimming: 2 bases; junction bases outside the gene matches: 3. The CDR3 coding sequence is TGTGCCAGCAGCGTAAATCTAGCGGGAAACACCGGGGAGCTGTTTTTT. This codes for CASSVNLAGNTGELFF.

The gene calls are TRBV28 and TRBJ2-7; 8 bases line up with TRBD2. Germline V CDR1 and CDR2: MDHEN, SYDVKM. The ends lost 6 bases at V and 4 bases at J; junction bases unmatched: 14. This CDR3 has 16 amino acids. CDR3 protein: CASSSPLGLVIYEQYF. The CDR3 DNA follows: TGTGCCAGCAGCTCACCGTTGGGACTAGTAATTTACGAGCAGTACTTC.

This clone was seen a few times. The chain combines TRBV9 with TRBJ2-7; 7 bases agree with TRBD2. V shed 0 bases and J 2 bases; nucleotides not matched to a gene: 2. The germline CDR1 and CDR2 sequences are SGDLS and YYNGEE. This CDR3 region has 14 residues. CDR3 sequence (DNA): TGTGCCAGCAGCGTAGGGGCGGGGGCCTACGAGCAGTACTTC. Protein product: CASSVGAGAYEQYF.

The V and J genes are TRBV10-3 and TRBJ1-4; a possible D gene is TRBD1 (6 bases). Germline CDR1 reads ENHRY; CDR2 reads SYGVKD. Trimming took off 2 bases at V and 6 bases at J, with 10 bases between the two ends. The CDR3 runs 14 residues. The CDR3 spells CAISETGSYEKLFF. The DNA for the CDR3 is TGTGCCATCAGTGAGACAGGGAGTTATGAAAAACTGTTTTTT.

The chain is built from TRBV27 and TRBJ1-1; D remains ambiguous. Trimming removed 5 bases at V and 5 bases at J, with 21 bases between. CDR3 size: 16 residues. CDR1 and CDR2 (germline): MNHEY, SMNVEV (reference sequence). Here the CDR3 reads CASSPRTGRRFTEAFF. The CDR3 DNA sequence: TGTGCCAGCAGTCCGCGGACCGGGAGACGGTTTACTGAAGCTTTCTTT.

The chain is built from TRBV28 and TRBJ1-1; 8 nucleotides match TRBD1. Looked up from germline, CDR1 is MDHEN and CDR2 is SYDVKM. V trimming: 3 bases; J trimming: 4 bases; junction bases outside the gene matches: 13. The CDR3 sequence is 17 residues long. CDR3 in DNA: TGTGCCAGCAGTTTTGGTGGGGCAGGGGGCGCGAGCACTGAAGCTTTCTTT. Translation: CASSFGGAGGASTEAFF.

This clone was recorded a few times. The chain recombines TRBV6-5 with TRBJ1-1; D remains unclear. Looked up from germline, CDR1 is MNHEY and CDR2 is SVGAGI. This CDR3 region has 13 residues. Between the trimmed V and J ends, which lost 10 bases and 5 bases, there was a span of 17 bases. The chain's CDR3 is CATWQGGLTEAFF. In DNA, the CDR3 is TGTGCCACGTGGCAAGGAGGGTTAACTGAAGCTTTCTTT.

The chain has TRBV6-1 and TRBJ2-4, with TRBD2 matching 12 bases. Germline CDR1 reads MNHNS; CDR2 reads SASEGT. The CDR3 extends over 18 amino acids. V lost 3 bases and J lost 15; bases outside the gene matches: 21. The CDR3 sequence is CASSDRSSSVASGRGPYF. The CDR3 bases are TGTGCCAGCAGTGACCGATCCTCGAGTGTGGCTAGCGGGAGGGGGCCGTACTTC.

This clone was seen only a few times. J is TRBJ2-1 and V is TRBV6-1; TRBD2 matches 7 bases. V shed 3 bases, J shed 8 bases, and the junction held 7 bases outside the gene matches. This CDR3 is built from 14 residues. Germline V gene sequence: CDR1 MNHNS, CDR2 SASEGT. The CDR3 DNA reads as TGTGCCAGCAGTGACGACGGGAGGTACCATGAGCAGTTCTTC. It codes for CASSDDGRYHEQFF.

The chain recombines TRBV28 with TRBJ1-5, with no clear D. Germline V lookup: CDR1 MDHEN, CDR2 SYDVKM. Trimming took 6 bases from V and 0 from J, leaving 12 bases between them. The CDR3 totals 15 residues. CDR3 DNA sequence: TGTGCCAGCAGGACTCCGATCGATAGCAATCAGCCCCAGCATTTT. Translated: CASRTPIDSNQPQHF.

This chain's CDR3 is CASSFGQPGVGELFF. CDR3 sequence (DNA): TGTGCCAGCAGCTTCGGACAGCCGGGTGTCGGGGAGCTGTTTTTT. The rearrangement joins TRBV7-2 to TRBJ2-2; possibly TRBD1 for D (6 bases). Per the germline V gene, CDR1 is SGHTA and CDR2 is FQGNSA. The CDR3 is 15 residues long. The V and J ends lost 3 bases and 7 bases respectively, with 15 bases between them.

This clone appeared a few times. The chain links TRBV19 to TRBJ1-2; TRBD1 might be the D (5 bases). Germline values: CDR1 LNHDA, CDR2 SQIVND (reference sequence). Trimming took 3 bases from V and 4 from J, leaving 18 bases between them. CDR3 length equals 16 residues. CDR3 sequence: CASSMLAGQTLYGYTF. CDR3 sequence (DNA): TGTGCCAGTAGTATGCTGGCAGGGCAAACTCTCTATGGCTACACCTTC.

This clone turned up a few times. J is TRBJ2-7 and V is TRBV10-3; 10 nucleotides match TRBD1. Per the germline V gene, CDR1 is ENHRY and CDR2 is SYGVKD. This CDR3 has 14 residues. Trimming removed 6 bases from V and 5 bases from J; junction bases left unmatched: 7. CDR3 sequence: CAISAGQGIHEQYF. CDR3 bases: TGTGCCATCAGCGCGGGACAGGGGATACACGAGCAGTACTTC.

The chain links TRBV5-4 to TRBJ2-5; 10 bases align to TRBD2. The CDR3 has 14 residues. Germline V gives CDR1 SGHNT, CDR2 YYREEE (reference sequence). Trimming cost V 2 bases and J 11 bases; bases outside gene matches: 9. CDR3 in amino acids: CASSLAGGPGEQYF. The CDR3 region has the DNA TGTGCCAGCAGCTTAGCGGGAGGGCCGGGTGAGCAGTACTTC.

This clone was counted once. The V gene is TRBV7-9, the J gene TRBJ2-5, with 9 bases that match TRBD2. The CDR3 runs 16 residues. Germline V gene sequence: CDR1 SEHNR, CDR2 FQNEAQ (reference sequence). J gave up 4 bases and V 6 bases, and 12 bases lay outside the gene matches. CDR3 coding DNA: TGTGCCAGCAGGCCAACTAGCGGGCAGAGGGGAGAGACCCAGTACTTC. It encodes CASRPTSGQRGETQYF.

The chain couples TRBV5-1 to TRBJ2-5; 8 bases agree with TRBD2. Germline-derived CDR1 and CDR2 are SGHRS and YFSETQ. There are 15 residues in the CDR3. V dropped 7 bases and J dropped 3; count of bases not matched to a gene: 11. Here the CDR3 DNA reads TGCGCCAGCGGTCCCCTCAGCGGGAGTAAAGAGACCCAGTACTTC. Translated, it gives CASGPLSGSKETQYF.